This section outlines one T cell receptor beta chain sequence together with its context. Its antigen remains unknown. The data were taken from a study of post-analysis software for immune sequencing data. Looking at the study overall: Both relapsing-remitting and secondary progressive multiple sclerosis featured among the disease courses, as did progressive-relapsing multiple sclerosis. Study-wide results and caveats: F measure grouped same-batch samples tightly together. Multiple sclerosis was associated with a significant reduction in normalized Chao1 diversity relative to controls. Five TRBV segments appeared more often in patients than in controls, and TRBV5-6, TRBV5-1 and TRBV20-1 were among these.

V lost 3 bases and J 3 bases, leaving 13 bases between the germline ends. Germline V gene lookup returns CDR1 SGHVS and CDR2 FQNEAQ. The CDR3 sequence is 15 residues long. Unique molecular identifiers were present in the TCR beta cDNA libraries. The authors obtained 500,000 or so cDNA molecules from approximately 1 to 10 million T cells. TCRdb called the PCR reads again in MiXCR, with one record for every CDR3 protein. Among hundreds of thousands of distinct CDR3 sequences, approximately 59% were seen once, and the ten largest hold about 10%. The gene calls are TRBV7-8 and TRBJ2-3, with D perhaps matching TRBD1 (6 bases). The material sequenced was blood. The origin of this receptor is a girl aged 2-10 years with multiple sclerosis. CDR3 in amino acids: CASSFLRGNTDTQYF. The DNA for the CDR3 is TGTGCCAGCAGCTTCCTAAGGGGGAATACAGATACGCAGTATTTT.